The rows below give T cell receptor beta chains drawn from one sample of a study of cytotoxic CD8 clonotypes in ibrutinib-treated CLL. Sequenced by immunoSEQ multiplex PCR; TCRdb stores in-frame clones only, minus some. This repertoire shows roughly 180,000 clones, 55% to 85% found once; its top ten account for 10% to 15%. The input for sequencing was PBMCs, taken after 24 months of ibrutinib treatment. The source is a human donor with chronic lymphocytic leukemia. CDR3s include the opening cysteine and the closing phenylalanine or tryptophan. A D gene is named only where the DNA matches it firmly. Only some rows state a clone size, as once, few, many or a class for expanded clones.

j_call d_call v_call clone_size cdr3_nt cdr3_aa
TRBJ2-7 TRBD2 TRBV9 NA TGTGCCAGCAGCGTAGCGGGAGGGCCTGGCGAGCAGTACTTC CASSVAGGPGEQYF
TRBJ2-7 NA TRBV28 NA TGTGCCAGCAGTTCCCGGGGAGTTGGCTACGAGCAGTACTTC CASSSRGVGYEQYF
TRBJ2-3 TRBD2 TRBV4-3 NA TGCGCCAGCAGCCTAAGACTAGCGGGATCAGATACGCAGTATTTT CASSLRLAGSDTQYF
TRBJ2-3 TRBD2 TRBV27 NA TGTGCCAGCAGTTTAGGTAGCGGGAGGGGCACAGATACGCAGTATTTT CASSLGSGRGTDTQYF
TRBJ2-3 TRBD1 TRBV25-1 few TGTGCCAGCAAACCGGACAGGGCGAAAGATACGCAGTATTTT CASKPDRAKDTQYF
TRBJ2-3 NA TRBV9 NA TGTGCCAGCAGCGTGGAAACTAGCACAGATACGCAGTATTTT CASSVETSTDTQYF
TRBJ2-2 NA TRBV7-9 NA TGTGCCAGCAGCTCCAAGGCAGGGTTCACCGGGGAGCTGTTTTTT CASSSKAGFTGELFF
TRBJ1-1 NA TRBV28 once TGTGCCAGCAAGCGAGAGAACACTGAAGCTTTCTTT CASKRENTEAFF
TRBJ1-5 TRBD1 TRBV30 NA TGTGCCTGGAGTAAGGGGGCCGGGCAGCCCCAGCATTTT CAWSKGAGQPQHF
TRBJ1-1 NA TRBV7-9 NA TGTGCCAGCAGCTCAGGGATCACTGAAGCTTTCTTT CASSSGITEAFF
TRBJ1-1 NA TRBV5-1 NA TGCGCCAGCAGCTTGGAACAGTTTCGCACTGAAGCTTTCTTT CASSLEQFRTEAFF
TRBJ2-6 NA TRBV30 NA TGTGCCTGGAGTACGCGCTCTGGGGCCAACGTCCTGACTTTC CAWSTRSGANVLTF
TRBJ2-1 NA TRBV14 NA TGTGCCAGCAGCCAAGAAGGATTTGTTTGGTCCTACAATGAGCAGTTCTTC CASSQEGFVWSYNEQFF
TRBJ2-7 NA TRBV5-5 NA TGTGCCAGCAGCTTGGGCTACGAGCAGTACTTC CASSLGYEQYF
TRBJ1-1 NA TRBV5-1 NA TGCGCCAGCAGCCTACTGAGGGGGATGAACATTGAAGCTTTCTTT CASSLLRGMNIEAFF
TRBJ1-1 TRBD1 TRBV10-3 NA TGTGCCACCTCGACAGGGGATAGCACTGAAGCTTTCTTT CATSTGDSTEAFF
TRBJ2-1 TRBD2 TRBV2 few TGTGCCAGCAGTATAGCGGGACCTGTTTACAATGAGCAGTTCTTC CASSIAGPVYNEQFF
TRBJ1-5 NA TRBV10-1 NA TGCGCCAGCAGTGAGAGTGACCAGCCCCAGCATTTT CASSESDQPQHF
TRBJ2-2 TRBD2 TRBV11-3 NA TGTGCCAGCAGCCTCTTGAGCGGGAGGAACACCGGGGAGCTGTTTTTT CASSLLSGRNTGELFF
TRBJ2-1 NA TRBV30 NA TGTGCCTGGAGTTTCACCCCGGCGGTCAATGAGCAGTTCTTC CAWSFTPAVNEQFF
TRBJ1-1 NA TRBV29-1 NA TGCAGCGTTCGGACGGGAACGAACACTGAAGCTTTCTTT CSVRTGTNTEAFF
TRBJ2-3 NA TRBV6-1 few TGTGCCAGCAGTGAATTAGGGGCTCCAGGGCTTAGAGATACGCAGTATTTT CASSELGAPGLRDTQYF
TRBJ2-7 TRBD2 TRBV11-2 NA TGTGCCAGCAACCCGATGGGTGGGAGGGCCTTTACCTACGAGCAGTACTTC CASNPMGGRAFTYEQYF
TRBJ1-2 NA TRBV27 NA TGTGCCAGCAGTTCCGGGGGGCGATCCTATGGCTACACCTTC CASSSGGRSYGYTF
TRBJ2-7 NA TRBV9 NA TGTGCCAGCAGCGTAGAGGGCAGGCCGTCCTACGAGCAGTACTTC CASSVEGRPSYEQYF
TRBJ2-4 NA TRBV7-9 few TGTGCCAGCCGGCCGGAAGCCAAAAACATTCAGTACTTC CASRPEAKNIQYF
TRBJ2-2 TRBD1 TRBV5-6 NA TGTGCCAGCAGCTTAATAGGGACAGGGGTCACCGGGGAGCTGTTTTTT CASSLIGTGVTGELFF
TRBJ1-1 NA TRBV9 few TGTGCCAGCAGCTCAGGTTCTTGGAACACTGAAGCTTTCTTT CASSSGSWNTEAFF
TRBJ2-3 NA TRBV2 NA TGTGCCAGCAGTGAAAGGCAGAGCACAGATACGCAGTATTTT CASSERQSTDTQYF
TRBJ1-3 TRBD1 TRBV5-1 NA TGCGCCAGCAGCTTTGGAATACAGGGGGTCTCTGGAAACACCATATATTTT CASSFGIQGVSGNTIYF
TRBJ2-7 TRBD1 TRBV10-3 NA TGTGCCATCAGTGACCAACAGGGGTTCGAGCAGTACTTC CAISDQQGFEQYF
TRBJ2-3 TRBD1 TRBV9 NA TGTGCCAGCAGCGTAGGGGGCCGGACAGGGGGCACGCATACGCAGTATTTT CASSVGGRTGGTHTQYF
TRBJ2-7 NA TRBV10-2 NA TGCGCCAGCAGTGAGTCCCATAGCGAGTACTACGAGCAGTACTTC CASSESHSEYYEQYF
TRBJ2-3 TRBD2 TRBV6-1 NA TGTGCCAGCAGTGAAGGTCGGCTAGCGGGAGCGACAGATACGCAGTATTTT CASSEGRLAGATDTQYF
TRBJ2-3 NA TRBV5-1 NA TGCGCCAGCGGGGGACCCGAACTCACAGATACGCAGTATTTT CASGGPELTDTQYF
TRBJ2-7 TRBD1 TRBV27 NA TGTGCCAGCACTTCCGGTGGACAGGGGGCGGATGAGCAGTACTTC CASTSGGQGADEQYF
TRBJ2-6 NA TRBV14 NA TGTGCCAGCAGCCACCTCATGGGACAGCGGGGCTCTGGGGCCAACGTCCTGACTTTC CASSHLMGQRGSGANVLTF
TRBJ2-3 TRBD1 TRBV4-3 NA TGCGCCAGCAGCCGCGCAGGGGGACGGGCAGATACGCAGTATTTT CASSRAGGRADTQYF
TRBJ1-1 NA TRBV7-8 NA TGTGCCAGCAGCTCAGGGGAGGGGAACACTGAAGCTTTCTTT CASSSGEGNTEAFF
TRBJ2-1 TRBD2 TRBV7-3 NA TGTGCCAGCAGCCCAAGGACTAGCGCAATCTACAATGAGCAGTTCTTC CASSPRTSAIYNEQFF
TRBJ2-7 NA TRBV10-2 NA TGCGCCAGCAGTGAGTCGGCGCGGTCGGGGTTATACGAGCAGTACTTC CASSESARSGLYEQYF
TRBJ2-7 TRBD1 TRBV7-8 NA TGTGCCAGCAGCTTAGTAGGGACAGACTACGAGCAGTACTTC CASSLVGTDYEQYF
TRBJ2-1 NA TRBV7-2 NA TGTGTCAGCAGCCCCGGGCCAGAGCAGTTCTTC CVSSPGPEQFF
TRBJ2-2 NA TRBV19 NA TGTGCCAGTAGTAGCGGCGCGAACACCGGGGAGCTGTTTTTT CASSSGANTGELFF
TRBJ2-1 TRBD2 TRBV9 NA TGTGCCAGCAGCGTAGGGTTTCTAGCGGGGTGGAATGAGCAGTTCTTC CASSVGFLAGWNEQFF
TRBJ1-4 NA TRBV18 few TGTGCCAGCTCACCGGGGGGGACTAATGAAAAACTGTTTTTT CASSPGGTNEKLFF
TRBJ2-7 TRBD2 TRBV5-4 once TGTGCCAGCAGCTTCTCCCCTAGCGGGGCCCCCTACGAGCAGTACTTC CASSFSPSGAPYEQYF
TRBJ2-3 NA TRBV29-1 NA TGCAGCGTTGAAGATGGGAGTTCAGATACGCAGTATTTT CSVEDGSSDTQYF
TRBJ2-1 TRBD2 TRBV4-2 NA TGTGCCAGCAGCCAAGCTAGCGGAAACTACAATGAGCAGTTCTTC CASSQASGNYNEQFF
TRBJ2-5 TRBD2 TRBV14 NA TGTGCCAGCAGCCATAAAGGGAGGACTAGCGGGAGGGCCATAGAGACCCAGTACTTC CASSHKGRTSGRAIETQYF
TRBJ2-3 NA TRBV11-3 NA TGTGCCAGCAGCCAGACGTTGAGGGGCACAGATACGCAGTATTTT CASSQTLRGTDTQYF
TRBJ1-1 TRBD1 TRBV9 NA TGTGCCAGCACCCGGGGACAGCTGAACACTGAAGCTTTCTTT CASTRGQLNTEAFF